This record looks at one T cell receptor (beta chain) sequence and its context. CDR1 is MNHEY and CDR2 is SMNVEV in the germline V gene (reference sequence). Trimming at V came to 8 bases and at J to 12 bases, leaving 15 bases not matched to a gene. This CDR3 has 13 residues. This specimen belongs to a study of technical replicates of blood from several donors. Data came from immunoSEQ multiplex PCR; TCRdb stores just in-frame clones and leaves some out. The sample records tens of thousands of clones, 91% being singletons. The sequenced material came from T cells isolated from PBMCs. The rearrangement joins TRBV27 to TRBJ2-7; 8 nucleotides align to TRBD2. This TCR was sampled from a human donor in good health. Some clones in this sample may be carry-over from other donors' samples. The CDR3 is CASRTSGPLRGYF. The DNA of the CDR3 is TGTGCCAGCCGTACTAGCGGCCCACTACGAGGGTACTTC.